This T cell receptor beta chain emerged from a study of T cells in localized non-small cell lung cancer. Points from the study as a whole: The greatest T cell clonality was found in uninvolved adjacent lung (higher than in tumor). Within adjacent lung there appeared a median around 60 of the top 100 tumor clones. Longer overall survival accompanied higher blood T cell density. Analysis by sequencing included only one tumor region, so heterogeneity remains possible.

The assay was immunoSEQ multiplex PCR, and TCRdb's table has in-frame clones only and misses some. The sample contains around 130,000 clones, 89% of which appear only once. V was trimmed by 5 bases and J by 12 bases, leaving 11 bases between them. Germline-derived CDR1 and CDR2 are MGHDK and SYGVNS. This CDR3 is built from 11 residues. A word on this clone: The target antigen is unknown.

The sample was peripheral blood, taken before any cancer treatment. The V call is TRBV25-1, the J call TRBJ1-3; D gene unclear. The receptor was derived from an older female donor with stage I lung adenocarcinoma. The CDR3 DNA is TGTGCCAGCAGTACCCAAGGACTCATATATTTT. As protein: CASSTQGLIYF.